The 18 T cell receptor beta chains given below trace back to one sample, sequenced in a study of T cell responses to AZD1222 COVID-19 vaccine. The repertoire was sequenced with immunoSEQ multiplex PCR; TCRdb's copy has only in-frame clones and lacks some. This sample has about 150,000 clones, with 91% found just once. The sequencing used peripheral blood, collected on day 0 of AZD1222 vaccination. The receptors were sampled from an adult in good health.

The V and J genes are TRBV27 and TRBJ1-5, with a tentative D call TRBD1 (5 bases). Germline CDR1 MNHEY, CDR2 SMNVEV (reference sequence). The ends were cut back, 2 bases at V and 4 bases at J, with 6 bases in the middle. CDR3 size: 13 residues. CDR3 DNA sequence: TGTGCCAGCAGTTTAGGGACTAATCAGCCCCAGCATTTT. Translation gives CASSLGTNQPQHF.

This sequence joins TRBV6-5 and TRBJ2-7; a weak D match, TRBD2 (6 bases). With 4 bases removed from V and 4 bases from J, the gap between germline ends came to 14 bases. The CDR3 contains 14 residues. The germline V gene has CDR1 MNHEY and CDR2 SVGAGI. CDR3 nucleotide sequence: TGTGCCAGCAGTTGGGGTCCCGGAGGGTACGAGCAGTACTTC. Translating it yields CASSWGPGGYEQYF.

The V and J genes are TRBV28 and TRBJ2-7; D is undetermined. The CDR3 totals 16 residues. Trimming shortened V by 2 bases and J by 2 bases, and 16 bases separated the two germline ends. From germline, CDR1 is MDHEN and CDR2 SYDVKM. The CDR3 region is CASSLETLEVPYEQYF. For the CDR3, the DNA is TGTGCCAGCAGTTTAGAAACTCTAGAAGTACCCTACGAGCAGTACTTC.

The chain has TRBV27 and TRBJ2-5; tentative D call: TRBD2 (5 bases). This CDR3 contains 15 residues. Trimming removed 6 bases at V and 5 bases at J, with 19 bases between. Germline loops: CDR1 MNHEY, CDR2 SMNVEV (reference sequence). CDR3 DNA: TGTGCCAGCAGCTCCCTTGGCGGGCTGTCGGAGACCCAGTACTTC. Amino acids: CASSSLGGLSETQYF.

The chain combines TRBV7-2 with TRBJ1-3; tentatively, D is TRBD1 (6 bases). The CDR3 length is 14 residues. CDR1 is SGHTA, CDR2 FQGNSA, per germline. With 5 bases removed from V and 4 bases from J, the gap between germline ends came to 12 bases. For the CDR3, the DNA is TGTGCCAGCAGCCAGGGGACTAGCGGAAACACCATATATTTT. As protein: CASSQGTSGNTIYF.

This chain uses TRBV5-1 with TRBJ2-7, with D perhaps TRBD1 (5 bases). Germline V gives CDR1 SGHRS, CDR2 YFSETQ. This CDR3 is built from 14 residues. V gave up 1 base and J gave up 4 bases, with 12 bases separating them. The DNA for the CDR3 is TGCGCCAGCAGCTTGAGGGCAGGGTTGTACGAGCAGTACTTC. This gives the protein CASSLRAGLYEQYF.

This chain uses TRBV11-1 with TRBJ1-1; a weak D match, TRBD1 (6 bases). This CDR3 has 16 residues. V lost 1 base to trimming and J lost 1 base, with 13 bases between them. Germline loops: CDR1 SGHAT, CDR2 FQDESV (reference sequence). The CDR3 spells CASSLGNRASNTEAFF. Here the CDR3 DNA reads TGTGCCAGCAGCTTAGGGAACAGGGCTTCGAACACTGAAGCTTTCTTT.

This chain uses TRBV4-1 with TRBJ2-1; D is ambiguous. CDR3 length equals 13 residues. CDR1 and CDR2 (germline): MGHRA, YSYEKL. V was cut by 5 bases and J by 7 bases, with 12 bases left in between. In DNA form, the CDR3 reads TGCGCCAGCAGCACCCCCGAAGTAAATGAGCAGTTCTTC. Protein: CASSTPEVNEQFF.

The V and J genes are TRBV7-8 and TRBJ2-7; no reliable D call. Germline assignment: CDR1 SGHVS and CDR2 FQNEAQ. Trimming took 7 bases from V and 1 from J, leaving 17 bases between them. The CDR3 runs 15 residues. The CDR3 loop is CASTTETSDSYEQYF. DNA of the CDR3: TGTGCCAGCACCACCGAAACGTCAGATTCCTACGAGCAGTACTTC.

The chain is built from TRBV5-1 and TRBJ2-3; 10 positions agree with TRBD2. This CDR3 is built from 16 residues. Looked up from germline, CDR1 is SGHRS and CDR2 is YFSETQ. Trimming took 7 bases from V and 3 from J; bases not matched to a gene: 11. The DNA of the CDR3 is TGCGCCAGCCATCCTAGCGGGAGAGGGAGTACAGATACGCAGTATTTT. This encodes CASHPSGRGSTDTQYF.

The CDR3 spells CASSAGTGSYEQYF. CDR3 nucleotide sequence: TGTGCCAGCAGCGCCGGGACAGGGTCCTACGAGCAGTACTTC. The chain carries TRBV5-4 and TRBJ2-7; the match to TRBD1 covers 9 bases. The germline V gene encodes CDR1 SGHNT and CDR2 YYREEE (reference sequence). This CDR3 is 14 amino acids long. The junction had 3 bases not matched to a gene; V was cut back by 4 bases and J by 1 base.

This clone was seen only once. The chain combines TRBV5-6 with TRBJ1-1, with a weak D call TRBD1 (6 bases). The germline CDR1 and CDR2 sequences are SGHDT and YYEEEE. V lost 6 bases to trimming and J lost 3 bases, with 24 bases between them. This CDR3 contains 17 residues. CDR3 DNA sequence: TGTGCCAGCACCGAGACAGGAGGAGAGGGATTTGACACTGAAGCTTTCTTT. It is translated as CASTETGGEGFDTEAFF. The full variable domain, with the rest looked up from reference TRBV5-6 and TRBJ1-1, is DAGVTQSPTHLIKTRGQQVTLRCSPKSGHDTVSWYQQALGQGPQFIFQYYEEEERQRGNFPDRFSGHQFPNYSSELNVNALLLGDSALYLCASTETGGEGFDTEAFFGQGTRLTVV.

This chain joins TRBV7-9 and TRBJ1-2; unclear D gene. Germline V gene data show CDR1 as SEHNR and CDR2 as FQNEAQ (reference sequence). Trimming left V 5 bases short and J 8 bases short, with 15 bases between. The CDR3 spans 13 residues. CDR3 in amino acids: CASSIVSTIGYTF. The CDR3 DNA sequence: TGTGCCAGCAGCATCGTTTCGACTATAGGCTACACCTTC.

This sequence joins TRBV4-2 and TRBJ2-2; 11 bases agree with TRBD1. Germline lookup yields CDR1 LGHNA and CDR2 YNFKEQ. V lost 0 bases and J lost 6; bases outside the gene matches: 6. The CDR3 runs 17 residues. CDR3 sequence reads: CASSQDSGQGGSGELFF. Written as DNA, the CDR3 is TGTGCCAGCAGCCAAGACTCGGGACAGGGGGGATCCGGGGAGCTGTTTTTT.

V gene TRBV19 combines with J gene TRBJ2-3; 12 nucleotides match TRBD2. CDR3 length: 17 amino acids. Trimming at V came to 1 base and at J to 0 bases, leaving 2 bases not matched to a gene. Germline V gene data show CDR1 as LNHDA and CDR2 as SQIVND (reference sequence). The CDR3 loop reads CASSIGLAGVSTDTQYF. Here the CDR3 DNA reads TGTGCCAGTAGTATAGGACTAGCGGGAGTAAGCACAGATACGCAGTATTTT.

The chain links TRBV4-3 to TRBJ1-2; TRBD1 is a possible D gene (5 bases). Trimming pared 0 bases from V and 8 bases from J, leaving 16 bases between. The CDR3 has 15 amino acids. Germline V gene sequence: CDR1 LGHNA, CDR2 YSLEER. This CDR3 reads CASSQDRAGWEGYTF. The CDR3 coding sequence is TGCGCCAGCAGCCAAGATCGGGCAGGGTGGGAAGGCTACACCTTC.

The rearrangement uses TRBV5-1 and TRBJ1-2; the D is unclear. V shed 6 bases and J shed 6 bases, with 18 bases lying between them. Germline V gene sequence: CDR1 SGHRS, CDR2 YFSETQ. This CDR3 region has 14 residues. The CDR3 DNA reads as TGCGCCAGCAAGATAGGCGCGGCAGGAGATGGCTACACCTTC. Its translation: CASKIGAAGDGYTF.

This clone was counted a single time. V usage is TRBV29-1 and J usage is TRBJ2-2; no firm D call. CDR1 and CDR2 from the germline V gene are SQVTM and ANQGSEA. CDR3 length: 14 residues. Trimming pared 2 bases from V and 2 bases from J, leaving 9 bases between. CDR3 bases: TGCAGCGTTGAAACACAGATCAACACCGGGGAGCTGTTTTTT. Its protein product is CSVETQINTGELFF.